One and the same sample provided the 27 T cell receptor beta chains below, sequenced in a study of cytomegalovirus exposure and HLA in healthy donors (dated by TCRdb to about 2017). Libraries were prepared through the immunoSEQ multiplex PCR assay. For the multiplex PCR, a mixture combining 60 forward primers for TCR Vbeta segments and 13 reverse primers for TCR Jbeta segments was used. TCRdb carries this immuneACCESS record with in-frame sequences only. Its versions omit some clonotypes, under half of them owing to an unresolved V gene in the studies checked, with the rest unexplained. This sample comprises 70,000 to 90,000 clones, 84% of them detected only once. Approximately 17% of the sample lies in the top ten. The sample was PBMCs. These receptors all come from a man in his 70s in good health and CMV-seropositive.

This clone was seen a handful of times. This rearrangement joins TRBV7-3 to TRBJ2-2; unclear D gene. The CDR3 runs 14 residues. Germline V gene lookup returns CDR1 SGHTA and CDR2 FQGTGA. The V and J ends lost 0 bases and 7 bases respectively, with 9 bases between them. CDR3 coding DNA: TGTGCCAGCAGCTTAACGTTTTCGGGCGGGGAGCTGTTTTTT. It specifies CASSLTFSGGELFF.

Worth noting for this clone: The junction departs from germline at one end; a sequencing error may be responsible. The rearrangement uses TRBV30 and TRBJ2-7, with 7 bases aligning to TRBD1. Germline V lookup: CDR1 GTSNPN, CDR2 SVGIG (reference sequence). This CDR3 region has 12 residues. The CDR3: CACMTGTEGSIF. The DNA for the CDR3 is TGTGCCTGTATGACCGGGACAGAGGGCAGTATCTTC.

V gene TRBV29-1 combines with J gene TRBJ2-7; D possibly corresponds to TRBD1 (6 bases). Trimming shortened V by 4 bases and J by 2 bases, and 9 bases separated the two germline ends. CDR1 is SQVTM, CDR2 ANQGSEA, per germline. The CDR3 has 12 amino acids. As DNA, the CDR3 is TGCAGCGTTGTGGGACACCCCTACGAGCAGTACTTC. It is translated as CSVVGHPYEQYF.

This clone was counted only a few times. V gene TRBV18 combines with J gene TRBJ1-4; the match to TRBD1 covers 7 bases. Germline V CDR1 and CDR2: KGHSH, LQKENI. J gave up 4 bases and V 6 bases, and 8 bases lay outside the gene matches. The CDR3 is 15 residues long. The CDR3 DNA reads as TGTGCCAGCTCTCAAGGAGCAGGGGGTAATGAAAAACTGTTTTTT. This sequence encodes CASSQGAGGNEKLFF.

A single count supports this clone. This chain links TRBV29-1 with TRBJ2-5, with unresolved D. Germline V lookup: CDR1 SQVTM, CDR2 ANQGSEA. The CDR3 runs 12 residues. Between the trimmed V and J ends, which lost 7 bases and 4 bases, there was a span of 13 bases. CDR3 in DNA: TGCAGCGGTTTGGCAGGCCCAGAGACCCAGTACTTC. Translation: CSGLAGPETQYF.

The rearrangement joins TRBV15 to TRBJ1-1; the match to TRBD1 covers 7 bases. Germline V gives CDR1 LNHNV, CDR2 YYDKDF (reference sequence). This CDR3 contains 12 residues. The V gene end was trimmed by 5 bases and the J gene end by 11 bases; junction bases not matched to a gene: 8. This CDR3 reads CATSLRRGPAFF. CDR3 in DNA: TGTGCCACCAGCCTCAGGAGGGGGCCGGCTTTCTTT.

V and J are TRBV29-1 and TRBJ1-2; 10 positions agree with TRBD1. CDR3 length equals 14 residues. Germline CDR1 SQVTM, CDR2 ANQGSEA. The junction had 7 bases not matched to a gene; V was cut back by 6 bases and J by 3 bases. The CDR3: CSVGTGTGDYGYTF. As DNA, the CDR3 is TGCAGCGTGGGGACCGGGACAGGGGACTATGGCTACACCTTC.

In this sample, this clone turned up a few times. The CDR3 coding sequence is TGTGCCAGCAGCCCGACGGGGACAGGGACCCACGAGCAGTACTTC. This encodes CASSPTGTGTHEQYF. The chain recombines TRBV7-6 with TRBJ2-7, with TRBD1 matching 9 bases. This CDR3 has 15 residues. V lost 5 bases and J lost 5; bases outside the gene matches: 10. From germline, CDR1 is SGHVS and CDR2 FNYEAQ.

This sequence joins TRBV9 and TRBJ2-1; no clear D. Trimming took off 1 base at V and 0 bases at J, with 5 bases between the two ends. Looked up from germline, CDR1 is SGDLS and CDR2 is YYNGEE. The CDR3 is 14 amino acids. The CDR3 DNA follows: TGTGCCAGCAGCGTATCGGGCTCCTACAATGAGCAGTTCTTC. Residues: CASSVSGSYNEQFF.

The V and J genes are TRBV5-1 and TRBJ2-5; 10 bases are a match to TRBD2. The V and J ends lost 0 bases and 3 bases, in that order; junction bases with no gene match: 2. The CDR3 covers 15 residues. Germline-derived CDR1 and CDR2 are SGHRS and YFSETQ. DNA of the CDR3: TGCGCCAGCAGCTTGGTAGGACTAGCGGAAGAGACCCAGTACTTC. Translating it yields CASSLVGLAEETQYF. Based on the CDR3 plus reference TRBV5-1 and TRBJ2-5, the full variable domain is KAGVTQTPRYLIKTRGQQVTLSCSPISGHRSVSWYQQTPGQGLQFLFEYFSETQRNKGNFPGRFSGRQFSNSRSEMNVSTLELGDSALYLCASSLVGLAEETQYFGPGTRLLVL.

The rearrangement links TRBV5-1 to TRBJ2-5, with TRBD2 matching 10 bases. Germline CDR1 SGHRS, CDR2 YFSETQ. J lost 5 bases, V lost 5 bases, and 12 bases had no gene match. The CDR3 covers 16 residues. The DNA for the CDR3 is TGCGCCAGCAGTAACCAGGAGCGGGGGGGCGTTGAGACCCAGTACTTC. Its translation: CASSNQERGGVETQYF.

This sequence joins TRBV10-3 and TRBJ1-2, with 11 bases identical to TRBD1. J lost 4 bases, V lost 6 bases, and 4 bases had no gene match. This CDR3 is built from 14 residues. The germline gives CDR1 ENHRY, CDR2 SYGVKD. The CDR3 DNA reads TGTGCCATCAGCGGACAGGGGGCAGGCTATGGCTACACCTTC. This gives the protein CAISGQGAGYGYTF.

This sequence joins TRBV2 and TRBJ1-6; 7 positions agree with TRBD1. The CDR3 covers 14 residues. Per the germline V gene, CDR1 is SNHLY and CDR2 is FYNNEI. The J segment lost 9 bases and the V segment lost 8 bases, leaving 10 bases of the junction unmatched. In DNA, the CDR3 is TGTGCCAGCCTGACAGGGAGAACTGGTTCACCCCTCCACTTT. This translates into CASLTGRTGSPLHF.

This clone was detected a few times. The chain employs TRBV18 and TRBJ2-7; possible D gene TRBD1, 5 bases. Germline values: CDR1 KGHSH, CDR2 LQKENI. V was pared by 4 bases and J by 5 bases, with 12 bases between. The CDR3 has 13 residues. CDR3 DNA sequence: TGTGCCAGCTCACAGATACAGGAACACGAGCAGTACTTC. Amino acids: CASSQIQEHEQYF.

This chain joins TRBV5-1 and TRBJ1-5; D call uncertain. The germline V gene has CDR1 SGHRS and CDR2 YFSETQ. This CDR3 contains 13 residues. V was trimmed by 3 bases and J by 6 bases, leaving 10 bases between them. The CDR3 DNA sequence: TGCGCCAGCAGCTCTGGCCCTGGTCAGCCCCAGCATTTT. Its protein product is CASSSGPGQPQHF. Together with reference TRBV5-1 and TRBJ1-5, the CDR3 gives the full variable domain: KAGVTQTPRYLIKTRGQQVTLSCSPISGHRSVSWYQQTPGQGLQFLFEYFSETQRNKGNFPGRFSGRQFSNSRSEMNVSTLELGDSALYLCASSSGPGQPQHFGDGTRLSIL.

In this sample, this clone turned up once. The chain carries TRBV5-1 and TRBJ2-3; tentatively, D is TRBD2 (5 bases). Germline CDR1 is SGHRS and CDR2 is YFSETQ. Trimming took off 0 bases at V and 0 bases at J, with 11 bases between the two ends. The CDR3 spans 16 residues. The chain's CDR3 is CASSLGASQSTDTQYF. CDR3 bases: TGCGCCAGCAGCTTGGGGGCTAGCCAGAGCACAGATACGCAGTATTTT.

The chain has TRBV6-5 and TRBJ2-3; 7 bases align to TRBD1. This CDR3 contains 14 residues. From germline, CDR1 is MNHEY and CDR2 SVGAGI. The junction had 5 bases not matched to a gene; V was cut back by 4 bases and J by 4 bases. In DNA, the CDR3 is TGTGCCAGCAGTTTCGACAGGGTAGCAGATACGCAGTATTTT. Its translation: CASSFDRVADTQYF.

The V gene is TRBV10-3, the J gene TRBJ1-4, with D maybe TRBD1 (5 bases). Trimming shortened V by 10 bases and J by 5 bases, and 14 bases separated the two germline ends. Germline-derived CDR1 and CDR2 are ENHRY and SYGVKD. The CDR3 has 13 residues. The CDR3 is CATLGGENEKLFF. CDR3 DNA sequence: TGTGCCACCCTGGGAGGGGAGAATGAAAAACTGTTTTTT.

The chain is built from TRBV2 and TRBJ2-6, with TRBD2 as a possible D gene (7 bases). CDR3 size: 18 residues. From germline, CDR1 is SNHLY and CDR2 FYNNEI. Trimming removed 10 bases from V and 0 bases from J, with 22 bases in between. DNA for the CDR3: TGTGCCATCCTCGGGGGGCGCGGGAAATCCTCTGGGGCCAACGTCCTGACTTTC. Its translation: CAILGGRGKSSGANVLTF.

The V and J genes are TRBV5-8 and TRBJ2-1; 7 bases fit TRBD1. The CDR3 loop spans 16 amino acids. V trimming: 4 bases; J trimming: 2 bases; junction bases outside the gene matches: 9. Germline CDR1 and CDR2: SGHTS and YDEGEE. In DNA, the CDR3 is TGTGCCAGCAGCCCCAGACAGGGTTTTCCCTACAATGAGCAGTTCTTC. Protein: CASSPRQGFPYNEQFF.

The genes are TRBV7-9 and TRBJ2-1; 12 bases agree with TRBD2. Germline values: CDR1 SEHNR, CDR2 FQNEAQ (reference sequence). The trim removed 5 bases at V and 9 bases at J, leaving 11 bases unmatched. CDR3 length: 16 residues. Here the CDR3 DNA reads TGTGCCAGCAGCCCAGCTAGCGGGAGGGCCCTCGGTGAGCAGTTCTTC. Its translation is CASSPASGRALGEQFF.

The chain combines TRBV2 with TRBJ1-1; 8 bases fit TRBD1. The CDR3 contains 15 residues. Germline V gene lookup returns CDR1 SNHLY and CDR2 FYNNEI. The J segment lost 4 bases and the V segment lost 8 bases, leaving 12 bases of the junction unmatched. The CDR3 DNA reads TGTGCCAGCCTTGGGCCCACAGGGGGGAGCACTGAAGCTTTCTTT. Its protein product is CASLGPTGGSTEAFF.

The genes are TRBV19 and TRBJ2-7; D perhaps matches TRBD1 (5 bases). This CDR3 is 15 amino acids long. Deletions cut 9 bases from V and 1 base from J, with 19 bases between. The germline gives CDR1 LNHDA, CDR2 SQIVND (reference sequence). The CDR3 coding sequence is TGTGCCAGCCAATATGGGGCAGGGTTATCCTACGAGCAGTACTTC. This sequence encodes CASQYGAGLSYEQYF.

The genes are TRBV7-9 and TRBJ2-5; D is possibly TRBD1 (6 bases). CDR1 is SEHNR, CDR2 FQNEAQ, per germline (reference sequence). The ends were cut back, 0 bases at V and 4 bases at J, with 12 bases in the middle. This CDR3 comprises 15 residues. The CDR3 reads CASSLAQGEGETQYF. CDR3 DNA sequence: TGTGCCAGCAGCTTAGCACAGGGTGAAGGAGAGACCCAGTACTTC.

The chain carries TRBV11-2 and TRBJ1-1; D unresolved. Germline values: CDR1 SGHAT, CDR2 FQNNGV. The V end was cut by 4 bases, the J end by 1 base, with 7 bases between. CDR3 length: 13 amino acids. CDR3 bases: TGTGCCAGCAGCTCCACACGGAACACTGAAGCTTTCTTT. Residues: CASSSTRNTEAFF. The complete variable domain, with remaining parts taken from reference TRBV11-2 and TRBJ1-1, reads EAGVAQSPRYKIIEKRQSVAFWCNPISGHATLYWYQQILGQGPKLLIQFQNNGVVDDSQLPKDRFSAERLKGVDSTLKIQPAKLEDSAVYLCASSSTRNTEAFFGQGTRLTVV.

The rearrangement joins TRBV5-1 to TRBJ2-2; D not certain. Germline V CDR1 and CDR2: SGHRS, YFSETQ. V was clipped by 0 bases and J by 7 bases, with 10 bases between them. CDR3 size: 14 residues. In nucleotides, the CDR3 is TGCGCCAGCAGCTTGGATTATATTAACGGGGAGCTGTTTTTT. Translated, it gives CASSLDYINGELFF.

The CDR3 DNA sequence: TGTGCCAGCAGCCCCCCGGGGGGGGGCCAAGAGACCCAGTACTTC. Its protein product is CASSPPGGGQETQYF. The gene calls are TRBV5-4 and TRBJ2-5; TRBD2 matches at 8 bases. The CDR3 length is 15 residues. With V trimmed by 4 bases and J by 1 base, 6 bases remained unmatched. Germline values: CDR1 SGHNT, CDR2 YYREEE (reference sequence).